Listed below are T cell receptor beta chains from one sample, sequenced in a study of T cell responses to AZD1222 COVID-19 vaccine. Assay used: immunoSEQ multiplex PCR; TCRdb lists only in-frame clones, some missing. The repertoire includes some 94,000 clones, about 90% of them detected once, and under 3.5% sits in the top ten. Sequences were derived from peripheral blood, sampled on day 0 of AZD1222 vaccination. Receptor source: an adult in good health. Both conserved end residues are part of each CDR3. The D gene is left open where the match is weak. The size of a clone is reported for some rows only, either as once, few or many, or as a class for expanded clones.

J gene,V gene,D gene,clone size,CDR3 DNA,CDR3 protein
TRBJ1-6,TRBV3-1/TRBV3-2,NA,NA,TGTGCCAGCAGCCTAGGACCCCTCGTTCGAAATTCACCCCTCCACTTT,CASSLGPLVRNSPLHF
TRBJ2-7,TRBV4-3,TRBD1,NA,TGCGCCAGCAGCCAAGCCCCAGGGGGTGGGGACGAGCAGTACTTC,CASSQAPGGGDEQYF
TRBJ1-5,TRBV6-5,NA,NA,TGTGCCAGCAGTTACGGGGGGGGCAATCAGCCCCAGCATTTT,CASSYGGGNQPQHF
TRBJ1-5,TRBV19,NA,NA,TGTGCCAGTAGCCACATGAGGGATTATAGCAATCAGCCCCAGCATTTT,CASSHMRDYSNQPQHF
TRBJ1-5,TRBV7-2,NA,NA,TGTGCCAGCAGAAGGACAGAAGGCCAGCCCCAGCATTTT,CASRRTEGQPQHF
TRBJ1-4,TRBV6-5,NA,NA,TGTGCCAGCAGTTACGTCGCAACTAATGAAAAACTGTTTTTT,CASSYVATNEKLFF
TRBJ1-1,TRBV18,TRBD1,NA,TGTGCCAGCTCACCAGGGACAGGGGCTTTGAACACTGAAGCTTTCTTT,CASSPGTGALNTEAFF
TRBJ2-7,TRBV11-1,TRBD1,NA,TGTGCCAGCAGCTTAGTTTCGTTCAGGGGGAACTACGAGCAGTACTTC,CASSLVSFRGNYEQYF
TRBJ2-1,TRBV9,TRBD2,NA,TGTGCCAGCAGCGTAGCTGGCGGGAGGGTTGCCTACAATGAGCAGTTCTTC,CASSVAGGRVAYNEQFF
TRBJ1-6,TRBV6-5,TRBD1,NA,TGTGCCAGTCGTCAGGGGGCAGACGGTTCACCCCTCCACTTT,CASRQGADGSPLHF
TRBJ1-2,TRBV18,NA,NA,TGTGCCAGCTCAGGGGACTATGGCTACACCTTC,CASSGDYGYTF
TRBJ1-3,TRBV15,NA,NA,TGTGCCACCAGCAGAGATAGGGTCAGGGGTTTCTCTGGAAACACCATATATTTT,CATSRDRVRGFSGNTIYF
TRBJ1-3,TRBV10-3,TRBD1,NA,TGTGCCATCAGTGAGCCTTTGGTACAGGGGAGTGGAAACACCATATATTTT,CAISEPLVQGSGNTIYF
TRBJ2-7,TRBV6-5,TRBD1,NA,TGTGCCAGCAGGGGGGACAGCCAACTGACCTACGAGCAGTACTTC,CASRGDSQLTYEQYF
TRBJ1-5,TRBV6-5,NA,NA,TGTGCCAGTTGGGGCGGGGGCCCCCAGCCCCAGCATTTT,CASWGGGPQPQHF
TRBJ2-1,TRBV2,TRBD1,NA,TGTGCCAGCAGTGAATCGGCAGGGGGCGCGTCTGAGCAGTTCTTC,CASSESAGGASEQFF
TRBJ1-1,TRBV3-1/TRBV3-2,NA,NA,TGTGCCAGCAGCCAAGATCAAACTGAAGCTTTCTTT,CASSQDQTEAFF
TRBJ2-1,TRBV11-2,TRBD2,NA,TGTGCCAGCAGCTTAGGGCTCGGACTAGCGCCCCACAATGAGCAGTTCTTC,CASSLGLGLAPHNEQFF
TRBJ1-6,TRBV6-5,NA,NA,TGTGCCAGCAGTTACTCGGACAGATATAATTCACCCCTCCACTTT,CASSYSDRYNSPLHF
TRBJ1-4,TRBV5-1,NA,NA,TGCGCCAGCAGCTTGCGAGACCGGACCGAAAAACTGTTTTTT,CASSLRDRTEKLFF
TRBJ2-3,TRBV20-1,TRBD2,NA,TGCAGTGCTAGTGCACTAGCGGGAGGAAATACGCAGTATTTT,CSASALAGGNTQYF
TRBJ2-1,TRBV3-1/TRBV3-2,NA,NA,TGTGCCAGCAGCCAGCGGGGCAATGAGCAGTTCTTC,CASSQRGNEQFF
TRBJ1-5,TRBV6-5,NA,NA,TGTGCCAGCAGTTACGGACAGTTTGGTCAGCCCCAGCATTTT,CASSYGQFGQPQHF
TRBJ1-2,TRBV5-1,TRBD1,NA,TGTGCCAGCAGCTTGGGATCGACAGGGGGCGATGGCTACACCTTC,CASSLGSTGGDGYTF
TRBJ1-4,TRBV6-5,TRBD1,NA,TGTGCCAGCAGTTACGCGACAGGGGCTAATGAAAAACTGTTTTTT,CASSYATGANEKLFF
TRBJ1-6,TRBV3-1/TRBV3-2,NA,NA,TGTGCCAGCACCGACAGCTCCTATAATTCACCCCTCCACTTT,CASTDSSYNSPLHF
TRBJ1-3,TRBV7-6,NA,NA,TGTGCCAGCAGCCCGAGGCAGGGAGGCCGCTCTGGAAACACCATATATTTT,CASSPRQGGRSGNTIYF
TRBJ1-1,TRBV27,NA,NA,TGTGCCAGCAGTTTATCAACCGGTTCTGAAGCTTTCTTT,CASSLSTGSEAFF
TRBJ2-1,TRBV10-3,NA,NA,TGTGCCATCAGTCAATTGGGGAGCTCCGACAATGAGCAGTTCTTC,CAISQLGSSDNEQFF
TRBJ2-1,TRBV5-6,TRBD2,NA,TGTGCCAGCAGCTTCAGCGGGGGTGTCTCCTACAATGAGCAGTTCTTC,CASSFSGGVSYNEQFF
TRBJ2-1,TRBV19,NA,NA,TGTGCCAGTAGTACTAGCGTACACAATGAGCAGTTCTTC,CASSTSVHNEQFF
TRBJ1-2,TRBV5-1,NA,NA,TGCGCCAGCAGCTTGGCTTCCGGTGGGCTTTCCGGCTACACCTTC,CASSLASGGLSGYTF
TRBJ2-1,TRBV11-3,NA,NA,TGTGCCAGCAGCTTAGGTGCTAGTAACAATGAGCAGTTCTTC,CASSLGASNNEQFF
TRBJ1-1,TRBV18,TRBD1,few,TGTGCCAGCTCACCAGACAGGGGAGCTTTCTTT,CASSPDRGAFF
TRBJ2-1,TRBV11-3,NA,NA,TGTGCCAGCAGCTTAGATAATGAGCAGTTCTTC,CASSLDNEQFF
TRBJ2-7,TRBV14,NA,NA,TGTGCCAGCAGCCACCCCCGACAAGGAGCCTACGAGCAGTACTTC,CASSHPRQGAYEQYF
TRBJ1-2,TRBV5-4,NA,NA,TGTGCCAGCAGCCCGTGGGGGGAGTACTATGGCTACACCTTC,CASSPWGEYYGYTF
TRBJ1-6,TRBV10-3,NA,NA,TGTGCCATCAGTAGGACGGGGGATAATTCACCCCTCCACTTT,CAISRTGDNSPLHF
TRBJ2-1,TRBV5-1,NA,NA,TGCGCCAGCAGCTTGACACTAGTCGGTGATGAGCAGTTCTTC,CASSLTLVGDEQFF
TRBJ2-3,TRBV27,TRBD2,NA,TGTGCCAGCAGTCAGGGACTAGCCAGCACAGATACGCAGTATTTT,CASSQGLASTDTQYF
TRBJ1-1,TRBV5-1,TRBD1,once,TGTGCCAGCAGCCTAGGGGGCCAGGTCACTGAAGCTTTCTTT,CASSLGGQVTEAFF
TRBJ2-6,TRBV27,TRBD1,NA,TGTGCCAGCAGTTTATATGGGACAGGGGAGTATGGGGCCAACGTCCTGACTTTC,CASSLYGTGEYGANVLTF
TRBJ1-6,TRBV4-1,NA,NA,TGCGCCAGCAGCCAAGAGGCAGCCATGGCTTCACCCCTCCACTTT,CASSQEAAMASPLHF
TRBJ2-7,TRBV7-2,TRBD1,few,TGTGCCAGCAGCTCCTGGACAGGGGGCCCCTACGAGCAGTACTTC,CASSSWTGGPYEQYF
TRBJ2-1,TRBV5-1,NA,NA,TGTGCCAGCAGCGTGGGTCCGGGGTTGTACAATGAGCAGTTCTTC,CASSVGPGLYNEQFF
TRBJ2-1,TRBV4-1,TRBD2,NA,TGCGCCAGCAGCCAAGATCTAGCGGCCTACAATGAGCAGTTCTTC,CASSQDLAAYNEQFF
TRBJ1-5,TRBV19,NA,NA,TGTGCCATTAAGGTCACCGTGGATCCCTATAGCAATCAGCCCCAGCATTTT,CAIKVTVDPYSNQPQHF
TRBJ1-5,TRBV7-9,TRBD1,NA,TGTGCCAGCAGCTTTTGGACAGGGGGCACTAATCAGCCCCAGCATTTT,CASSFWTGGTNQPQHF
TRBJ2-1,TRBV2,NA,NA,TGTGCCAGCAGTGAAGGGAGGAGGGGGGTAGAGCAGTTCTTC,CASSEGRRGVEQFF